The 24 T cell receptor beta chains below all came from one sample that was sequenced in a study of blood T cell repertoires in COVID-19. TCRdb's table, derived via immunoSEQ multiplex PCR, lists solely in-frame clones and lacks some. This sample has fewer than 400,000 clones, with about 86% found just once. Sequencing was performed on PBMCs or T cells enriched from blood (not recorded which). All receptors come from a woman aged 50 to 60 who had recovered from COVID-19.

This chain uses TRBV28 with TRBJ2-5; 9 positions agree with TRBD2. CDR3 length: 14 amino acids. J was trimmed by 4 bases and V by 4 bases; bases with no gene match: 4. Germline CDR1 reads MDHEN; CDR2 reads SYDVKM. Here the CDR3 reads CASSSGTSRETQYF. In nucleotides, the CDR3 is TGTGCCAGCAGTTCCGGGACTAGCAGAGAGACCCAGTACTTC.

The chain joins TRBV14 to TRBJ1-3; TRBD1 aligns across 8 bases. The CDR3 consists of 15 residues. CDR1 SGHDN and CDR2 FVKESK come from the germline V gene. J lost 3 bases, V lost 5 bases, and 6 bases had no gene match. The DNA of the CDR3 is TGTGCCAGCAGCACCGACAGGGGATATGGAAACACCATATATTTT. Encoded protein: CASSTDRGYGNTIYF.

The chain joins TRBV7-6 to TRBJ1-5, with 12 nucleotides matching TRBD1. Germline V CDR1 and CDR2: SGHVS, FNYEAQ. The CDR3 is 18 residues long. Trimming removed 5 bases from V and 1 base from J; junction bases left unmatched: 9. CDR3: CASSQEPGQGASNQPQHF. CDR3 nucleotide sequence: TGTGCCAGCAGCCAAGAACCGGGACAGGGGGCGAGCAATCAGCCCCAGCATTTT.

V and J are TRBV9 and TRBJ1-5; 7 bases line up with TRBD1. Germline V CDR1 and CDR2: SGDLS, YYNGEE. The V gene end was trimmed by 0 bases and the J gene end by 1 base; junction bases not matched to a gene: 1. CDR3 length: 15 amino acids. The CDR3 coding sequence is TGTGCCAGCAGCGTAGGCAGGGGGAGCAATCAGCCCCAGCATTTT. It yields the protein CASSVGRGSNQPQHF.

J is TRBJ1-1 and V is TRBV5-5; no firm D call. V shed 7 bases and J shed 2 bases, with 12 bases lying between them. Germline lookup yields CDR1 SGHKS and CDR2 YYEKEE (reference sequence). This CDR3 region has 13 residues. The CDR3 nucleotides read TGTGCCAGCGGAGAAAGTTCCAACACTGAAGCTTTCTTT. This sequence encodes CASGESSNTEAFF.

This rearrangement joins TRBV19 to TRBJ1-5, with D possibly matching TRBD1 (5 bases). Trimming stripped 1 base from V and 8 bases from J, with 15 bases between. Germline V lookup: CDR1 LNHDA, CDR2 SQIVND (reference sequence). This CDR3 has 15 residues. CDR3 protein: CASSIGTGLSEPQHF. The DNA of the CDR3 is TGTGCCAGTAGTATAGGCACAGGCTTGTCGGAGCCCCAGCATTTT.

The chain links TRBV19 to TRBJ1-1; 8 positions agree with TRBD1. This CDR3 region has 15 residues. The V segment lost 2 bases and the J segment 1 base; nucleotides outside the gene matches: 3. CDR1 and CDR2 from the germline V gene are LNHDA and SQIVND (reference sequence). The CDR3: CASSIWGQANTEAFF. CDR3 bases: TGTGCCAGTAGTATATGGGGACAGGCGAACACTGAAGCTTTCTTT.

V and J are TRBV10-3 and TRBJ2-1; D perhaps matches TRBD2 (5 bases). The germline gives CDR1 ENHRY, CDR2 SYGVKD. The CDR3 runs 13 residues. V was clipped by 1 base and J by 8 bases, with 9 bases between them. The DNA for the CDR3 is TGTGCCATCAGTGAGTATCTTAGCGATGAGCAGTTCTTC. Translating it yields CAISEYLSDEQFF.

This chain links TRBV19 with TRBJ2-5, with TRBD1 identical over 7 bases. The CDR3 loop spans 16 amino acids. The V and J ends lost 4 bases and 0 bases, in that order; junction bases with no gene match: 8. The germline V gene has CDR1 LNHDA and CDR2 SQIVND (reference sequence). The CDR3 DNA reads TGTGCCAGTAGTAGAGGGACAGACACCTACCAAGAGACCCAGTACTTC. This encodes CASSRGTDTYQETQYF.

J is TRBJ1-5 and V is TRBV25-1, with TRBD1 as a possible D gene (6 bases). Germline CDR1 reads MGHDK; CDR2 reads SYGVNS. The CDR3 covers 13 residues. Deletions cut 10 bases from V and 5 bases from J, with 15 bases between. The CDR3 spells CATRGGDHQPQHF. CDR3 coding DNA: TGTGCCACCCGAGGGGGAGACCATCAGCCCCAGCATTTT.

The chain joins TRBV4-1 to TRBJ2-7; TRBD1 matches 9 bases. Trimming removed 4 bases from V and 0 bases from J; junction bases left unmatched: 4. The CDR3 spans 15 residues. In germline, CDR1 is MGHRA, CDR2 YSYEKL. The CDR3, as DNA: TGCGCCAGCAGCCTCCGGGGACAGGGCTCCTACGAGCAGTACTTC. Translating gives CASSLRGQGSYEQYF.

The V and J genes are TRBV3-1 (or the pseudogene TRBV3-2) and TRBJ2-7; the D gene is possibly TRBD1 (5 bases). In germline, CDR1 is LGHDT, CDR2 YNNKEL (reference sequence). The length of the CDR3 is 17 residues. Trimming removed 4 bases from V and 0 bases from J, with 19 bases in between. This CDR3 reads CASSPSTVRTSSYEQYF. The CDR3 DNA follows: TGTGCCAGCAGCCCCTCTACTGTGCGGACAAGCTCCTACGAGCAGTACTTC.

V gene TRBV4-2 combines with J gene TRBJ1-4, with a weak D call TRBD1 (6 bases). V gave up 5 bases and J gave up 4 bases, with 14 bases separating them. Germline assignment: CDR1 LGHNA and CDR2 YNFKEQ. The CDR3 contains 15 residues. The CDR3 DNA reads as TGTGCCAGCAGCTCGGCCGGGACAAGTAATGAAAAACTGTTTTTT. This translates into CASSSAGTSNEKLFF.

This clone was detected a few times. The chain uses TRBV15 and TRBJ1-4, with a tentative D call TRBD1 (5 bases). With 4 bases removed from V and 1 base from J, the gap between germline ends came to 22 bases. The V gene's germline CDR1 is LNHNV and CDR2 YYDKDF (reference sequence). This CDR3 region has 19 residues. This CDR3 reads CATSNQIPGFSGTNEKLFF. The CDR3 region has the DNA TGTGCCACCAGCAATCAGATCCCAGGGTTTTCAGGAACTAATGAAAAACTGTTTTTT.

The chain recombines TRBV7-8 with TRBJ1-6; 8 nucleotides agree with TRBD1. Germline CDR1 and CDR2: SGHVS and FQNEAQ. The CDR3 covers 16 residues. The V gene end was trimmed by 1 base and the J gene end by 6 bases; junction bases not matched to a gene: 5. CDR3 sequence: CASSLVSGQGNSPLHF. The DNA of the CDR3 is TGTGCCAGCAGCTTAGTATCCGGACAGGGTAATTCACCCCTCCACTTT.

This chain joins TRBV5-1 and TRBJ1-1; no definite D call. Trimming left V 3 bases short and J 0 bases short, with 9 bases between. The CDR3 loop spans 14 amino acids. The germline V gene encodes CDR1 SGHRS and CDR2 YFSETQ. The CDR3 sequence: CASSYLSVNTEAFF. In nucleotides, the CDR3 is TGCGCCAGCAGCTACCTGAGTGTGAACACTGAAGCTTTCTTT.

Here the CDR3 DNA reads TGTGCCAGCAATCTTAACCGGGACAGGGTAGAAAAACTGTTTTTT. It codes for CASNLNRDRVEKLFF. The genes are TRBV28 and TRBJ1-4, with TRBD1 matching 9 bases. Germline loops: CDR1 MDHEN, CDR2 SYDVKM. CDR3 length: 15 amino acids. The V and J ends lost 7 bases and 8 bases, in that order; junction bases with no gene match: 11.

J is TRBJ2-7 and V is TRBV9, with TRBD1 matching over 10 bases. J gave up 6 bases and V 1 base, and 7 bases lay outside the gene matches. The CDR3 totals 15 residues. Looked up from germline, CDR1 is SGDLS and CDR2 is YYNGEE. CDR3 region: CASSVLSGTGAEQYF. DNA for the CDR3: TGTGCCAGCAGCGTATTATCGGGGACAGGGGCCGAGCAGTACTTC.

The chain combines TRBV20-1 with TRBJ2-7, with unresolved D. Trimming took off 6 bases at V and 9 bases at J, with 12 bases between the two ends. The CDR3 consists of 10 residues. Germline V gene lookup returns CDR1 DFQATT and CDR2 SNEGSKA (reference sequence). DNA of the CDR3: TGCAGTGCCCTATCATCGCGGCAGTACTTC. Its protein product is CSALSSRQYF.

The chain carries TRBV9 and TRBJ2-7, with TRBD2 matching over 8 bases. CDR3 length: 15 amino acids. Per the germline V gene, CDR1 is SGDLS and CDR2 is YYNGEE. After removal of 4 bases from V and 2 bases from J, the junction contained 8 bases not matched to a gene. CDR3 loop: CASSPGGLGTYEQYF. The CDR3 region has the DNA TGTGCCAGCAGCCCGGGGGGACTAGGGACCTACGAGCAGTACTTC.

The gene calls are TRBV9 and TRBJ1-6; maybe TRBD1 (5 bases). The V and J ends lost 3 bases and 10 bases respectively, with 17 bases between them. The CDR3 totals 15 residues. Per the germline V gene, CDR1 is SGDLS and CDR2 is YYNGEE. CDR3: CASSDHMGRGSPLHF. The CDR3 DNA sequence: TGTGCCAGCAGCGACCACATGGGAAGGGGATCACCCCTCCACTTT. Together with reference TRBV9 and TRBJ1-6, the CDR3 gives the full variable domain: DSGVTQTPKHLITATGQRVTLRCSPRSGDLSVYWYQQSLDQGLQFLIQYYNGEERAKGNILERFSAQQFPDLHSELNLSSLELGDSALYFCASSDHMGRGSPLHFGNGTRLTVT.

V and J are TRBV18 and TRBJ2-2, with no clear D. CDR3 size: 14 residues. The germline V gene encodes CDR1 KGHSH and CDR2 LQKENI. Trimming shortened V by 4 bases and J by 0 bases, and 6 bases separated the two germline ends. CDR3: CASSQQPNTGELFF. CDR3 DNA sequence: TGTGCCAGCTCACAACAACCGAACACCGGGGAGCTGTTTTTT.

The chain joins TRBV5-1 to TRBJ2-2, with 12 bases that match TRBD2. Germline V lookup: CDR1 SGHRS, CDR2 YFSETQ. After removal of 0 bases from V and 6 bases from J, the junction contained 3 bases not matched to a gene. This CDR3 is 16 amino acids long. This CDR3 reads CASSLGWTSGAGELFF. The CDR3 nucleotides are TGCGCCAGCAGCTTGGGCTGGACTAGCGGGGCCGGGGAGCTGTTTTTT.

This chain links TRBV7-2 with TRBJ1-3; 7 nucleotides align to TRBD1. Germline CDR1 is SGHTA and CDR2 is FQGNSA. The length of the CDR3 is 14 residues. Trimming took 1 base from V and 8 from J; bases not matched to a gene: 5. This CDR3 is CASSLEARGDTIYF. CDR3 nucleotides: TGTGCCAGCAGCTTAGAAGCCAGGGGGGACACCATATATTTT. Supplemented by reference TRBV7-2 and TRBJ1-3, the full variable domain reads GAGVSQSPSNKVTEKGKDVELRCDPISGHTALYWYRQSLGQGLEFLIYFQGNSAPDKSGLPSDRFSAERTGGSVSTLTIQRTQQEDSAVYLCASSLEARGDTIYFGEGSWLTVV.